Here is one TCR beta chain with its context. Its matching antigen is unknown. The assay was immunoSEQ multiplex PCR, and TCRdb's table has in-frame clones only and misses some. The table includes approximately 300,000 clones, approximately 86% detected once. Treatment given: roughly 20 received Ad26.COV2.S at low or high dose, single or two shots; several received placebo; per-sample allocation not given. Sampling was performed 63 days after the first vaccine or placebo injection. Vaccination employed an Ad26 vector expressing the Wuhan-strain SARS-CoV-2 spike. This entry is derived from a study of Ad26.COV2.S vaccination and SARS-CoV-2 variants. Study details: This donor came from the COV1001 trial of Ad26.COV2.S. Dosing was one shot or two shots 56 days apart.

Points from the study as a whole: Compared with placebo recipients, vaccine recipients had higher spike-specific TCR breadth.

CDR1 and CDR2 from the germline V gene are LNHDA and SQIVND (reference sequence). The CDR3 length is 13 residues. V lost 3 bases and J lost 6, with 9 bases in between. The sequence was collected from a person between 18 and 59 years old who received the Ad26.COV2.S COVID-19 vaccine or a placebo. The sample here was peripheral blood, taken in a trial of Ad26.COV2.S vaccine versus placebo. V usage is TRBV19 and J usage is TRBJ1-5; no clear D gene. This CDR3 reads CASSMILSQPQHF. The CDR3 nucleotides are TGTGCCAGTAGTATGATATTGAGTCAGCCCCAGCATTTT.